The T cell receptor beta chain described here comes from a study of human T cells and chemical hapten exposure. Whole-study context: TCR yields per sample varied, mainly owing to small pooled library volume differences. Notes on the study in general: No alteration of TCRs above 1 in 1000 frequency was seen with DPC sensitization.

This clonotype has just a few counts. Its antigen is undetermined. The library tagged individual cDNA molecules with unique molecular identifiers. TCRdb re-analysed the RACE reads in MiXCR, keeping a single row per CDR3 protein. Of tens of thousands of distinct CDR3 sequences listed, less than 5.5% were seen once; the top ten hold around 13%. Time point: healthy volunteer bleed at 6 weeks. Unfractionated whole blood was the source from which total RNA was extracted. CDR1 is MGHRA and CDR2 is YSYEKL in the germline V gene. Trimming stripped 0 bases from V and 0 bases from J, with 9 bases between. This CDR3 region has 17 residues.

The sequence was collected from a human donor in good health. Some clones in this sample may be carry-over from other donors' samples. This chain joins TRBV4-1 and TRBJ1-6; no firm D call. The material sequenced was whole blood. DNA of the CDR3: TGCGCCAGCAGCCAAGAGGTCCGGAGCTCCTATAATTCACCCCTCCACTTT. Translated, it gives CASSQEVRSSYNSPLHF.